This T cell receptor beta chain was found in a study of T cells after yellow fever vaccination. Study-level information: Fractions of low cell number were prepared using SMART-Seq v4 Ultra Low Input. Study outcomes and limitations: Some clonotypes, a small share, were shared between CD4 and CD8 compartments. Primary-vaccination clones mostly resurfaced post-booster (nearly 97% CD4, more than 85% CD8).

This clonotype was picked up a small number of times. Its specificity is not known. For TCR, cDNA came from 5'RACE template switching, which added a universal primer site and UMIs. Each CDR3 protein is one row after TCRdb ran MiXCR on the 5' RACE reads. Among about 120,000 distinct CDR3 sequences, 8.9% were seen once, and the ten largest hold approximately 37%. Germline V lookup: CDR1 MNHEY, CDR2 SVGAGI. The CDR3 covers 13 residues. Trimming shortened V by 2 bases and J by 5 bases, and 10 bases separated the two germline ends. V usage is TRBV6-5 and J usage is TRBJ2-7; D might be TRBD2 (6 bases). The sequencing used CD8+ T cells sorted from PBMCs, collected on the day of the yellow fever booster vaccination. The TCR originated in a man between 18 and 29 years old who received the YFV17D yellow fever vaccine. The CDR3 sequence: CASSYGGSNEQYF. CDR3 nucleotides: TGTGCCAGCAGTTACGGGGGGAGCAACGAGCAGTACTTC.